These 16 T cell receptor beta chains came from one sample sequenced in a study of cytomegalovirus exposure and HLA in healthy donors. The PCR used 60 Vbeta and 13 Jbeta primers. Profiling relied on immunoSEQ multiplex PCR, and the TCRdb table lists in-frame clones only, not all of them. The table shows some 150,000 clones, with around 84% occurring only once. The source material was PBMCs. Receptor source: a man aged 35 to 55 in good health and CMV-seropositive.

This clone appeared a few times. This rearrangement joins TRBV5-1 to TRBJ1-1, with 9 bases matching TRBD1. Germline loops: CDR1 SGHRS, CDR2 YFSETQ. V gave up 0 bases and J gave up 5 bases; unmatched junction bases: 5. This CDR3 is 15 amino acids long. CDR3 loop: CASSLAGTGRTEAFF. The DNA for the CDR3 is TGCGCCAGCAGCTTGGCCGGGACAGGGAGGACTGAAGCTTTCTTT.

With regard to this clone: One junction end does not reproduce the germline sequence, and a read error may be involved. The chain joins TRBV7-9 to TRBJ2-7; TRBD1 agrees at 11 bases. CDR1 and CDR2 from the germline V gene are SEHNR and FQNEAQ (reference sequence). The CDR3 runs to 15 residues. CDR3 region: CSSSPPGQGAYEQYF. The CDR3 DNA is TGTTCCAGCAGCCCCCCGGGACAGGGGGCCTACGAGCAGTACTTC.

The CDR3 nucleotides read TGTGCCAGCAGCCCGGGACAGGGGAACACTGAAGCTTTCTTT. Protein product: CASSPGQGNTEAFF. The chain is built from TRBV5-4 and TRBJ1-1; 9 bases line up with TRBD1. CDR1 is SGHNT and CDR2 is YYREEE in the germline V gene (reference sequence). With 4 bases clipped from V and 1 base from J, the junction kept 2 bases outside the gene matches. The CDR3 has 14 amino acids. Filled out from reference TRBV5-4 and TRBJ1-1, the complete variable domain reads ETGVTQSPTHLIKTRGQQVTLRCSSQSGHNTVSWYQQALGQGPQFIFQYYREEENGRGNFPPRFSGLQFPNYSSELNVNALELDDSALYLCASSPGQGNTEAFFGQGTRLTVV.

CDR3 residues: CASSIDTQNSGNTIYF. Written as DNA, the CDR3 is TGCGCCAGCAGCATTGACACGCAGAACTCTGGAAACACCATATATTTT. The chain recombines TRBV5-1 with TRBJ1-3; D not certain. The CDR3 has 16 amino acids. Germline loops: CDR1 SGHRS, CDR2 YFSETQ. V lost 4 bases to trimming and J lost 0 bases, with 14 bases between them.

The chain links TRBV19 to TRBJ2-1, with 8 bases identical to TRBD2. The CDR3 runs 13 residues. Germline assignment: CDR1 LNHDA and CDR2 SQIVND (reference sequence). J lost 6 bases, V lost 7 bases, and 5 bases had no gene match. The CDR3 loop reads CASKVGRANEQFF. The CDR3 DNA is TGTGCCAGTAAGGTCGGGAGGGCCAATGAGCAGTTCTTC.

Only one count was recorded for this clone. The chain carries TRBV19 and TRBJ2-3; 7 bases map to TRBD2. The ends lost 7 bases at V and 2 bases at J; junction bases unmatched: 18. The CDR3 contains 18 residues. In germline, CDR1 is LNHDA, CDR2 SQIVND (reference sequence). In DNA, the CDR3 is TGTGCCAGTACCTCTCCGGGGGGAGCGGACTTTCCCACAGATACGCAGTATTTT. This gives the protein CASTSPGGADFPTDTQYF.

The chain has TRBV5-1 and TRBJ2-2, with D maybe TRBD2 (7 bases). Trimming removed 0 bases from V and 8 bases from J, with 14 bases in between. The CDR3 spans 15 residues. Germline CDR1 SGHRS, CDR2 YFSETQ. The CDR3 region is CASSLVPGGPGELFF. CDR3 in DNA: TGCGCCAGCAGCTTGGTGCCGGGGGGCCCTGGGGAGCTGTTTTTT.

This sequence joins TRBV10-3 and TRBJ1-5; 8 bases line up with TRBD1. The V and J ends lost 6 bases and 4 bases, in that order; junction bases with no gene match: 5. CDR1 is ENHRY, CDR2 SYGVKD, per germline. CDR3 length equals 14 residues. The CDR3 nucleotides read TGTGCCATCAGACAGGGGGTAGATAATCAGCCCCAGCATTTT. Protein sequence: CAIRQGVDNQPQHF.

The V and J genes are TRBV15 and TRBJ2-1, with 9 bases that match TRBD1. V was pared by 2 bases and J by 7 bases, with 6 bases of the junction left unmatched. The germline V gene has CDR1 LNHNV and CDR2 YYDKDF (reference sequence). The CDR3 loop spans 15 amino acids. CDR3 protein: CATSRSGTGRNEQFF. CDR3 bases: TGTGCCACCAGCAGATCAGGGACAGGGCGTAATGAGCAGTTCTTC.

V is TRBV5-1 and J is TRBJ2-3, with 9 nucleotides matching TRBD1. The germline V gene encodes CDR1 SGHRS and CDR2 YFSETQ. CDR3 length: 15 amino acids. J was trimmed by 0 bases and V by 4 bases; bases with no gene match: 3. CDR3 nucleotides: TGCGCCAGCAGCCGACAGGGGGGAAGCACAGATACGCAGTATTTT. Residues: CASSRQGGSTDTQYF.

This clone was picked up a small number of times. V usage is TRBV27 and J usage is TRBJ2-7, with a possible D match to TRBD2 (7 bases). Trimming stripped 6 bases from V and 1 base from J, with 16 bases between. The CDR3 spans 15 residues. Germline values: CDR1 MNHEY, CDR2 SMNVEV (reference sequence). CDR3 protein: CASRMWGGESYEQYF. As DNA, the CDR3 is TGTGCCAGCAGAATGTGGGGGGGCGAATCCTACGAGCAGTACTTC.

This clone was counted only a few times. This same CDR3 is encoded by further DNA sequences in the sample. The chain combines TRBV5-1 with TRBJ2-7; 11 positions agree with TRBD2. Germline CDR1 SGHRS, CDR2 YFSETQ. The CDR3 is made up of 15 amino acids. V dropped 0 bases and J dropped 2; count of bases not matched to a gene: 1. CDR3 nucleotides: TGCGCCAGCAGCTTGGAACTAGCGGGAGCCTACGAGCAGTACTTC. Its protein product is CASSLELAGAYEQYF.

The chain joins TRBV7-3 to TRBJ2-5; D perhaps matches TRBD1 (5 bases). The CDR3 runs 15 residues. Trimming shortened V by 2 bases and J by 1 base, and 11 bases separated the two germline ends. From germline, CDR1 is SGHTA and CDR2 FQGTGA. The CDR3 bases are TGTGCCAGCAGCTTACAGGGCGGCGTCCAAGAGACCCAGTACTTC. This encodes CASSLQGGVQETQYF.

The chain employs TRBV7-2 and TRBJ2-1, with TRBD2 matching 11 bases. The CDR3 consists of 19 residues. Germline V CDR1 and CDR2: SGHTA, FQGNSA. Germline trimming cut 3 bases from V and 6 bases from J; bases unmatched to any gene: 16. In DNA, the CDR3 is TGTGCCAGCAGCTTCATTACTAGCGGGAGAGGGAGGATTCCCAATGAGCAGTTCTTC. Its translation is CASSFITSGRGRIPNEQFF.

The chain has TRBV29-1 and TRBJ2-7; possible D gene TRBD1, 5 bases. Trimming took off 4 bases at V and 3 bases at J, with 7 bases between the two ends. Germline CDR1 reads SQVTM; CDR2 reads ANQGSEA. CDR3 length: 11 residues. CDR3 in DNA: TGCAGCGTTGTGACAGACTACGAGCAGTACTTC. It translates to CSVVTDYEQYF.

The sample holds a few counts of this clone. Here the CDR3 DNA reads TGTGCCAGTAGTATCTTCGGGTACCAGACAGTGTTGGACTATGGCTACACCTTC. Amino acid sequence: CASSIFGYQTVLDYGYTF. The rearrangement links TRBV19 to TRBJ1-2, with D possibly matching TRBD1 (5 bases). V gave up 3 bases and J gave up 3 bases, with 23 bases separating them. This CDR3 spans 18 amino acids. CDR1 and CDR2 from the germline V gene are LNHDA and SQIVND (reference sequence).